This section outlines one T cell receptor beta chain sequence together with its context. This sample was included in a study of blood T cell repertoires in COVID-19. Overall study context: COVID-19 samples, acute and convalescent, were from the United States, Italy and Spain. T cells, B-cell-depleted T cells, or PBMCs supplied cDNA or gDNA.

TCRdb's table, derived via immunoSEQ multiplex PCR, lists solely in-frame clones and lacks some. In the table there are fewer than 200,000 clones, 82% of which are singletons. The CDR3 consists of 15 residues. The germline V gene encodes CDR1 SEHNR and CDR2 FQNEAQ (reference sequence). V was pared by 4 bases and J by 4 bases, with 9 bases of the junction left unmatched. Donors were grouped by their self-reported clinical history. The clonotype was recovered from a woman aged 55-75 years with acute COVID-19. The chain couples TRBV7-9 to TRBJ1-2, with 7 positions matching TRBD1. The sample was PBMCs or T cells enriched from blood (not recorded which). CDR3: CASSSGYRGGYGYTF. For the CDR3, the DNA is TGTGCCAGCAGCTCGGGCTACAGGGGTGGCTATGGCTACACCTTC.